This note documents a single T cell receptor beta chain sequence. These data are taken from a study of T cell changes during pregnancy in multiple sclerosis. Data came from immunoSEQ multiplex PCR; TCRdb stores just in-frame clones and leaves some out. The sample lists about 75,000 clones; roughly 90% were seen once. Source: peripheral blood, taken in the first trimester of pregnancy. This TCR derives from a female donor in good health, enrolled as a control in a pregnancy study.

CDR3 in DNA: TGTGCCAGCAGTTCCCCCCCGGGATCAAGCTCCTACAATGAGCAGTTCTTC. Translated: CASSSPPGSSSYNEQFF. The chain combines TRBV28 with TRBJ2-1; possibly TRBD2 for D (5 bases). With 4 bases removed from V and 0 bases from J, the gap between germline ends came to 16 bases. The CDR3 loop spans 17 amino acids. CDR1 MDHEN and CDR2 SYDVKM come from the germline V gene. Based on the CDR3 plus reference TRBV28 and TRBJ2-1, the full variable domain is DVKVTQSSRYLVKRTGEKVFLECVQDMDHENMFWYRQDPGLGLRLIYFSYDVKMKEKGDIPEGYSVSREKKERFSLILESASTNQTSMYLCASSSPPGSSSYNEQFFGPGTRLTVL.